The clone carrying this T cell receptor beta chain was counted many times. The cDNA was produced through 5'RACE with 10-nucleotide random UMIs. Via MiXCR, TCRdb re-called the 5' RACE reads, giving one row per CDR3 protein. The table shows tens of thousands of distinct CDR3 sequences, with about 10% occurring only once. The data were obtained in a study of neurological immune-mediated disorders. Germline V gives CDR1 SGHRS, CDR2 YFSETQ. V trimming: 0 bases; J trimming: 9 bases; junction bases outside the gene matches: 3. This CDR3 comprises 15 residues. Time point defined: longitudinal time-point 1 (baseline). Volunteers at a blood bank in Maryland, USA, were the healthy controls.

Material for sequencing was PBMCs. This chain uses TRBV5-1 with TRBJ2-1; 13 positions agree with TRBD2. The TCR was taken from a young man in good health. DNA for the CDR3: TGCGCCAGCAGCTTGGAGGGACTAGCGGGACCTGAGCAGTTCTTC. Amino acids: CASSLEGLAGPEQFF. Variable domain in full (rest from reference TRBV5-1 and TRBJ2-1): KAGVTQTPRYLIKTRGQQVTLSCSPISGHRSVSWYQQTPGQGLQFLFEYFSETQRNKGNFPGRFSGRQFSNSRSEMNVSTLELGDSALYLCASSLEGLAGPEQFFGPGTRLTVL.